This T cell receptor beta chain is drawn from a study of siplizumab effects on memory and regulatory T cells. Whole-study findings and limits: The average Treg-derived proportion among mappable alloreactive CD4+ clones was 65% to 80% with siplizumab versus more than 25% in controls. Roughly 75-97% of proliferating CD4+ or CD8+ clones lacked a naive or memory phenotype that could be assigned. Fewer alloreactive sequences mapped to unstimulated CD4+ memory cells under siplizumab.

This CDR3 region has 15 residues. Germline V gene sequence: CDR1 MNHEY, CDR2 SVGAGI. V gave up 5 bases and J gave up 4 bases; unmatched junction bases: 9. Every sample had some 99,000 of its TCR templates assayed. Profiling relied on immunoSEQ multiplex PCR, and the TCRdb table lists in-frame clones only, not all of them. Of 70,000 or so clones listed, around nine tenths are singletons. This clone was seen more than once but under ten times. Its antigen is not identified. Sequencing used Tregs sorted from blood. The receptor comes from a human donor in good health. The chain couples TRBV6-5 to TRBJ2-5; 8 bases map to TRBD1. In DNA, the CDR3 is TGTGCCAGCAGTCCTACCCAGGGGGCCGGAGAGACCCAGTACTTC. Amino acids: CASSPTQGAGETQYF.